The subject of this entry is one T cell receptor beta chain. What it binds is unknown. The record originates from a study of cytomegalovirus exposure and HLA in healthy donors. The V and J ends lost 6 bases and 8 bases, in that order; junction bases with no gene match: 9. This CDR3 is 13 amino acids long. From germline, CDR1 is MNHEY and CDR2 SVGAGI. The PCR was carried out with 60 Vbeta primers and 13 Jbeta primers. Repertoires were generated with immunoSEQ multiplex PCR, while TCRdb's copy carries only in-frame clones and drops some. Here the sample spans over 150,000 clones, roughly 79% being singletons. The study's findings and limits: Later, TCR association rates were found to vary by HLA locus, highest for DRB1 and lowest for HLA-C. Productive status was seen about 87% or about 30% of the time for most TCR beta V segments in an earlier analysis.

This receptor was identified in a woman aged 45-65 years in good health and CMV-seropositive. The chain employs TRBV6-5 and TRBJ1-2; 7 nucleotides match TRBD1. The sequenced material came from PBMCs. The DNA for the CDR3 is TGTGCCAGCAGCCGAGACAGGGTAGGAGGCTACACCTTC. Amino acids: CASSRDRVGGYTF.